The sequence of this T cell receptor (beta chain) was determined in a study of response to subunit inactivated influenza vaccine. General observations from the study: Authors suggested few new T cells are recruited by each seasonal influenza vaccination.

Remarks on this clonotype: Its antigen remains unidentified.

The germline V gene encodes CDR1 ENHRY and CDR2 SYGVKD. The CDR3 length is 11 residues. Between the trimmed V and J ends, which lost 9 bases and 3 bases, there was a span of 9 bases. Each CDR3 protein is one row after TCRdb ran MiXCR on the RT-PCR reads. There are 400,000 to 550,000 distinct CDR3 sequences in the sample; roughly 23% occur only once, and approximately 2% lies in the top ten. The sequencing here drew on CD4+ T cells sorted from PBMCs, taken about 5 days after vaccination. This receptor was taken from a man aged 50 to 59 who received an inactivated influenza vaccine. V and J are TRBV10-3 and TRBJ2-7; a weak D match, TRBD2 (5 bases). CDR3 sequence reads: CAIGRSYEQYF. CDR3 nucleotides: TGTGCCATTGGGAGAAGCTACGAGCAGTACTTC.